This T cell receptor (beta chain) was sequenced during a study of spatial heterogeneity in lung cancer. From the 5' RACE reads, TCRdb called clonotypes with MiXCR, one entry per CDR3 protein. This sample carries tens of thousands of distinct CDR3 sequences, 7% to 7.5% of them seen once, and the ten largest clones take approximately 30%. In this sample, this clonotype turned up many times. CDR1 is SGHRS, CDR2 YFSETQ, per germline. The CDR3 is 15 residues long. With 1 base clipped from V and 5 bases from J, the junction kept 6 bases outside the gene matches. Indicated time point: sample taken at primary tumor resection. Unsorted whole RNA samples from tumor, nontumor lung or frozen PBMC were sequenced.

The chain recombines TRBV5-1 with TRBJ2-3, with 8 bases lining up with TRBD1. This clonotype was sampled from a female donor with early-stage non-small cell lung cancer. This specimen was PBMCs, taken at surgery. The CDR3 sequence is CASSLPDRDRDTQYF. The CDR3 nucleotides read TGCGCCAGCAGCTTGCCGGACAGGGATCGAGATACGCAGTATTTT.